The clone carrying this T cell receptor (beta chain) has a count of ten or more. The CDR3 spans 14 residues. Germline V gene lookup returns CDR1 DFQATT and CDR2 SNEGSKA (reference sequence). V shed 3 bases and J shed 5 bases, with 17 bases lying between them. The sample is drawn from a study of regulatory T cells in long-lasting Graves disease. To make TCR beta libraries, researchers used iRepertoire HTBI primers and Arm-PCR of CDR3 regions. TCRdb ran MiXCR on the multiplex PCR reads and lists one entry per CDR3 protein. The sample lists about 400,000 distinct CDR3 sequences, more than 20% occurring once. Time point denoted: persistent/refractory GD, antithyroid drugs over 5 years with positive TRAb. PBMCs were the source of the RNA used for TCR sequencing.

V and J are TRBV20-1 and TRBJ2-7; D not resolved. The sequence came from a female donor with Graves disease. The material was peripheral blood mononuclear cells (PBMCs), obtained when the disease was refractory, from a patient treated with antithyroid drugs. CDR3 loop: CSARVPGKTHEQYF. CDR3 nucleotides: TGCAGTGCTAGGGTACCTGGGAAGACCCACGAGCAGTACTTC.